The sequence of this T cell receptor beta chain was determined in a study of blood T cells in healthy people across ages. Study-wide findings and caveats: There were more naive CD4+ cells and higher diversity in long-lived donors than in aged donors. Among T cells, TCR beta diversity per million cells dropped roughly linearly as age rose.

It was with a sample-barcoded 5' primer and a J-beta primer mix that a second PCR of about 6 to 12 cycles was run. TCRdb used MiXCR to reprocess the 5' RACE reads, holding one entry per CDR3 protein. The sample holds hundreds of thousands of distinct CDR3 sequences, roughly half seen once. Concerning this clonotype: What it binds is unknown.

Each individual donor underwent a draw of about 9.9 milliliters of peripheral blood. The specimen sequenced was blood. The origin of this receptor is an elderly woman in good health.

Here the CDR3 DNA reads TGCGCCAGCAGCCAAGGTTGGGCTAGCGGCCGGGGGGGGTACAATGAGCAGTTCTTC. Its protein product is CASSQGWASGRGGYNEQFF. V usage is TRBV4-1 and J usage is TRBJ2-1, with 8 nucleotides matching TRBD2. Germline V CDR1 and CDR2: MGHRA, YSYEKL. This CDR3 has 19 residues. V dropped 1 base and J dropped 4; count of bases not matched to a gene: 15.